This TCR beta chain was sequenced in a study of blood T cell repertoires in COVID-19. There are a few counts of this clone. Using immunoSEQ multiplex PCR, the repertoire was profiled, and TCRdb retains in-frame clones only, with some absent. The sample carries around 180,000 clones, about 74% recorded once. Trimming shortened V by 1 base and J by 6 bases, and 14 bases separated the two germline ends. The CDR3 spans 16 residues. Germline lookup yields CDR1 SGHRS and CDR2 YFSETQ. This clonotype was obtained from a woman over 75 with acute or convalescent COVID-19. This chain joins TRBV5-1 and TRBJ1-6, with D unresolved. Sequenced material: peripheral blood. The CDR3 region has the DNA TGCGCCAGCAGCTTGATTCCCGGGAGAACTAATTCACCCCTCCACTTT. Its translation is CASSLIPGRTNSPLHF. Together with reference TRBV5-1 and TRBJ1-6, the CDR3 gives the full variable domain: KAGVTQTPRYLIKTRGQQVTLSCSPISGHRSVSWYQQTPGQGLQFLFEYFSETQRNKGNFPGRFSGRQFSNSRSEMNVSTLELGDSALYLCASSLIPGRTNSPLHFGNGTRLTVT.